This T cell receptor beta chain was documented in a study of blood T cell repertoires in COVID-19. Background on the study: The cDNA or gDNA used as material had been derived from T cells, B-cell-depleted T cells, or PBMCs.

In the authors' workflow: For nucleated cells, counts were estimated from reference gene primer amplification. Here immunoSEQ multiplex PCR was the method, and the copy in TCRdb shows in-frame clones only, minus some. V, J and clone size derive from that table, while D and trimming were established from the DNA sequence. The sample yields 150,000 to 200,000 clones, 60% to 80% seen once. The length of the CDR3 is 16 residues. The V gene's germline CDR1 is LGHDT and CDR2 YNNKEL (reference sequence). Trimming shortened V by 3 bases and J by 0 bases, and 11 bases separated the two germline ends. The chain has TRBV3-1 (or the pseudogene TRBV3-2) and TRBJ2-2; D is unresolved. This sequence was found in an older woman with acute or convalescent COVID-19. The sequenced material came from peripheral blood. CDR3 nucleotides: TGTGCCAGCAGCCACGACACATTTCCGAACACCGGGGAGCTGTTTTTT. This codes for CASSHDTFPNTGELFF.